The present entry profiles one TCR beta chain with its context. From germline, CDR1 is LGHNA and CDR2 YSLEER. Trimming shortened V by 1 base and J by 4 bases, and 12 bases separated the two germline ends. CDR3 length equals 15 residues. The data belong to a study of cytomegalovirus exposure and HLA in healthy donors. The PCR ran on 60 Vbeta and 13 Jbeta primers. Profiled with immunoSEQ multiplex PCR; TCRdb holds only in-frame clones, not every one. The profile shows 250,000 to 350,000 clones, 86% of them singletons. The sequenced sample consisted of PBMCs. The chain joins TRBV4-3 to TRBJ2-3; D might be TRBD2 (5 bases). The TCR was taken from a man aged 40-49 years in good health and CMV-seropositive. The chain's CDR3 is CASSQAPGRADTQYF. The CDR3 DNA is TGCGCCAGCAGCCAAGCCCCTGGGCGGGCAGATACGCAGTATTTT.